The 5 T cell receptor beta chains below were found in one sample sequenced in a study of blood T cell repertoires in COVID-19. The table came from immunoSEQ multiplex PCR; TCRdb's copy has only in-frame clones and leaves some out. The data show roughly 330,000 clones, 80% to 90% seen once. The sequencing input was PBMCs or T cells enriched from blood (not recorded which). These receptors all come from a woman aged 30 to 39 who had recovered from COVID-19.

This clone has a handful of counts. Its ends do not fully match the called genes, so a read error is possible. V and J are TRBV6-1 and TRBJ2-3, with D uncertain. Germline CDR1 and CDR2: MNHNS and SASEGT. This CDR3 is built from 11 residues. In nucleotides, the CDR3 is TGTGCCAGCAGTGAAGTTCACTTCTTGAGTTTT. Translation: CASSEVHFLSF.

The chain is built from TRBV7-2 and TRBJ2-1; 10 bases are a match to TRBD2. This CDR3 is 15 amino acids long. Germline V gene lookup returns CDR1 SGHTA and CDR2 FQGNSA. Trimming cost V 5 bases and J 4 bases; bases outside gene matches: 5. The CDR3 nucleotides read TGTGCCAGCAGCCCTCAGACTAGCGGGTACAATGAGCAGTTCTTC. Its translation: CASSPQTSGYNEQFF.

The chain carries TRBV5-1 and TRBJ2-3; 9 bases agree with TRBD2. With 3 bases clipped from V and 2 bases from J, the junction kept 10 bases outside the gene matches. CDR3 size: 17 residues. Looked up from germline, CDR1 is SGHRS and CDR2 is YFSETQ. CDR3 in DNA: TGCGCCAGCAGCTCATCGGGGCTAGCGGGGAACACAGATACGCAGTATTTT. This codes for CASSSSGLAGNTDTQYF.

The chain couples TRBV7-8 to TRBJ1-1; unclear D gene. Germline CDR1 and CDR2: SGHVS and FQNEAQ. Trimming took 6 bases from V and 1 from J, leaving 6 bases between them. The CDR3 length is 12 residues. CDR3 sequence: CASRGKNTEAFF. In nucleotides, the CDR3 is TGTGCCAGCAGGGGCAAGAACACTGAAGCTTTCTTT.

There are a few counts of this clone. The V and J genes are TRBV6-5 and TRBJ1-1; TRBD1 matches at 11 bases. J gave up 5 bases and V 0 bases, and 5 bases lay outside the gene matches. Germline assignment: CDR1 MNHEY and CDR2 SVGAGI. The CDR3 spans 16 residues. CDR3 nucleotides: TGTGCCAGCAGTTACTCATGGACAGGGGGCCCGACTGAAGCTTTCTTT. This encodes CASSYSWTGGPTEAFF.